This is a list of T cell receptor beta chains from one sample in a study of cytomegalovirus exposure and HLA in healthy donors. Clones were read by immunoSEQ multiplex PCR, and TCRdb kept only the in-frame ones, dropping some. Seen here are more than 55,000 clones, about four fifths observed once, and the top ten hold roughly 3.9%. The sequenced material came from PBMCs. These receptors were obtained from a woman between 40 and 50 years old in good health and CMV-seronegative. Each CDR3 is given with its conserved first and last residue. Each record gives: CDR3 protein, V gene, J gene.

CDR3aa: CAISASGQGGNEQYF
v_gene: TRBV10-3
j_gene: TRBJ2-7

CDR3aa: CAWSSLGLSYNEQFF
v_gene: TRBV30
j_gene: TRBJ2-1

CDR3aa: CASRGRDSLNYGYTF
v_gene: TRBV6-5
j_gene: TRBJ1-2

CDR3aa: CASSLELANEQYF
v_gene: TRBV7-9
j_gene: TRBJ2-7

CDR3aa: CAWNGQESNYGYTF
v_gene: TRBV30
j_gene: TRBJ1-2

CDR3aa: CASSQEGLAGTGDTQYF
v_gene: TRBV4-1
j_gene: TRBJ2-3

CDR3aa: CASSAGSPPYEQYF
v_gene: TRBV2
j_gene: TRBJ2-7

CDR3aa: CASSLGRLAGGYEQFF
v_gene: TRBV7-6
j_gene: TRBJ2-1

CDR3aa: CASSLGPSYEQYF
v_gene: TRBV27
j_gene: TRBJ2-7

CDR3aa: CASSEHRSSYNEQFF
v_gene: TRBV6-1
j_gene: TRBJ2-1

CDR3aa: CASSLDDGSGDGYTF
v_gene: TRBV7-9
j_gene: TRBJ1-2

CDR3aa: CASRSAGVMYEQYF
v_gene: TRBV2
j_gene: TRBJ2-7

CDR3aa: CASTGTSGNYEQYF
v_gene: TRBV19
j_gene: TRBJ2-7

CDR3aa: CASRSGVGSTYEQYF
v_gene: TRBV28
j_gene: TRBJ2-7

CDR3aa: CSARTGAYEQYF
v_gene: TRBV29-1
j_gene: TRBJ2-7

CDR3aa: CSVKGVAEPEQYF
v_gene: TRBV29-1
j_gene: TRBJ2-7

CDR3aa: CASSLTGRGNPRETQYF
v_gene: TRBV7-3
j_gene: TRBJ2-5

CDR3aa: CASSQTGGVNIQYF
v_gene: TRBV2
j_gene: TRBJ2-4

CDR3aa: CASSKRDTVAVTEAFF
v_gene: TRBV2
j_gene: TRBJ1-1

CDR3aa: CAISGTSETQYF
v_gene: TRBV10-3
j_gene: TRBJ2-5

CDR3aa: CASSLNDGSGGEQYF
v_gene: TRBV7-6
j_gene: TRBJ2-7

CDR3aa: CASSSGLGWASEQYF
v_gene: TRBV7-2
j_gene: TRBJ2-7

CDR3aa: CASSLGATSGRYEQFF
v_gene: TRBV11-2
j_gene: TRBJ2-1

CDR3aa: CASSPKSNEKLFF
v_gene: TRBV7-9
j_gene: TRBJ1-4

CDR3aa: CASSETSGYNEQFF
v_gene: TRBV6-5
j_gene: TRBJ2-1

CDR3aa: CASGTVTYEQYF
v_gene: TRBV28
j_gene: TRBJ2-7

CDR3aa: CASSFGTGFDEQYF
v_gene: TRBV5-1
j_gene: TRBJ2-7

CDR3aa: CAISEAGQGSYEQYF
v_gene: TRBV10-3
j_gene: TRBJ2-7

CDR3aa: CASSGPRGEQYF
v_gene: TRBV9
j_gene: TRBJ2-7

CDR3aa: CASSPDWRGAYEQYF
v_gene: TRBV9
j_gene: TRBJ2-7

CDR3aa: CASIRTGTSNQPQHF
v_gene: TRBV19
j_gene: TRBJ1-5

CDR3aa: CASSQAAREGADTQYF
v_gene: TRBV4-2
j_gene: TRBJ2-3

CDR3aa: CASSWGQGTRDEQFF
v_gene: TRBV5-6
j_gene: TRBJ2-1

CDR3aa: CASSYSIGGVNTEAFF
v_gene: TRBV6-5
j_gene: TRBJ1-1

CDR3aa: CASSIRVAGVGYEQYF
v_gene: TRBV19
j_gene: TRBJ2-7

CDR3aa: CASSLSGGLILTGELFF
v_gene: TRBV27
j_gene: TRBJ2-2

CDR3aa: CASSPQRQLGGELFF
v_gene: TRBV28
j_gene: TRBJ2-2

CDR3aa: CASSPRTSGSIKETQYF
v_gene: TRBV7-3
j_gene: TRBJ2-5

CDR3aa: CASSYSTSSYNEQFF
v_gene: TRBV6-5
j_gene: TRBJ2-1

CDR3aa: CASSLEGGEGYEQYF
v_gene: TRBV11-2
j_gene: TRBJ2-7

CDR3aa: CASSLILGIGARTEAFF
v_gene: TRBV11-2
j_gene: TRBJ1-1

CDR3aa: CASSGRQAVYEQYF
v_gene: TRBV7-8
j_gene: TRBJ2-7

CDR3aa: CSVLLNTEAFF
v_gene: TRBV29-1
j_gene: TRBJ1-1

CDR3aa: CASSWGTSGRISDDEQFF
v_gene: TRBV5-4
j_gene: TRBJ2-1

CDR3aa: CASSDAGQTNYGYTF
v_gene: TRBV6-1
j_gene: TRBJ1-2